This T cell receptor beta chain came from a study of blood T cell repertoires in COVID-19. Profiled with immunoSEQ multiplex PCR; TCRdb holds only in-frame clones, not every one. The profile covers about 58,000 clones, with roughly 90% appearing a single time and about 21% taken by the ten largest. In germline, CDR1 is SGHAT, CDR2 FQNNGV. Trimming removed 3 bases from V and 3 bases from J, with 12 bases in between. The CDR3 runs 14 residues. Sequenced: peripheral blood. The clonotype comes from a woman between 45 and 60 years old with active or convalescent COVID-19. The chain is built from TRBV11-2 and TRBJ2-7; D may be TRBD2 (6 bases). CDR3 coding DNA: TGTGCCAGCAGCTTCCCGGGACTTGACTACGAGCAGTACTTC. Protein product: CASSFPGLDYEQYF. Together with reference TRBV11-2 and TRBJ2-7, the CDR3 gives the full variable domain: EAGVAQSPRYKIIEKRQSVAFWCNPISGHATLYWYQQILGQGPKLLIQFQNNGVVDDSQLPKDRFSAERLKGVDSTLKIQPAKLEDSAVYLCASSFPGLDYEQYFGPGTRLTVT.